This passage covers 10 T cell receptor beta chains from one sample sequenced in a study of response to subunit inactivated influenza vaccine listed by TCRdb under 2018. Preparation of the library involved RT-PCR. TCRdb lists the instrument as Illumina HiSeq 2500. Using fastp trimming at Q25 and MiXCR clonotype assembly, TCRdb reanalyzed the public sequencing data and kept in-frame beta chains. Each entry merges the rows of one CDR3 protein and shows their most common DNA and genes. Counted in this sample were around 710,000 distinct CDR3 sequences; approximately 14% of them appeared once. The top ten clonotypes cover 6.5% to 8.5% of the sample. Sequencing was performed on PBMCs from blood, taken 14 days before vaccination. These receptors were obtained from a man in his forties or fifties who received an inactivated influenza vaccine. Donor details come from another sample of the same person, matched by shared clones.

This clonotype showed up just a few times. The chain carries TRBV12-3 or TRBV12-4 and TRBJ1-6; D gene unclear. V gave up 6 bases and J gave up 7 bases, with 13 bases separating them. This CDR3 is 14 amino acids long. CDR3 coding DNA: TGTGCCAGCAGCCCAGGAGGGTACAATTCACCCCTCCACTTT. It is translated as CASSPGGYNSPLHF.

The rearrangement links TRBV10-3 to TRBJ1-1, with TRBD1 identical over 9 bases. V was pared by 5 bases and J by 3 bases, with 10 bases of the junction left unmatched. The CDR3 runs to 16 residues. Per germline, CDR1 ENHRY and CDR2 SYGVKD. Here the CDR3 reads CAISPDFRTGDTEAFF. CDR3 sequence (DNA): TGTGCCATCAGTCCAGATTTCAGGACAGGGGACACTGAAGCTTTCTTT.

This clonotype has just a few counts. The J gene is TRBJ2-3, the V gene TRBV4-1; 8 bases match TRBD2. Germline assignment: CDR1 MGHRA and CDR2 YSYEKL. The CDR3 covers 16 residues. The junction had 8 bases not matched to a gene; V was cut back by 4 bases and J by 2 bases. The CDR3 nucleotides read TGCGCCAGCAGCCCTCGGGGGGGCAGGGCCACAGATACGCAGTATTTT. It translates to CASSPRGGRATDTQYF.

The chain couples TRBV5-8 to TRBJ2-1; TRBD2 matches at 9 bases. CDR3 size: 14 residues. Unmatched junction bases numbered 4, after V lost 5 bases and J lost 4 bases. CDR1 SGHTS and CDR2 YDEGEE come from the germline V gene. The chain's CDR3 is CASRKRGEYNEQFF. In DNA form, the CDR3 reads TGTGCCAGCAGAAAGCGGGGGGAATACAATGAGCAGTTCTTC.

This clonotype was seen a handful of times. CDR3 amino acids: CASSLVEGRAYEQYF. CDR3 nucleotides: TGTGCCAGCAGCTTGGTTGAAGGGCGCGCCTACGAGCAGTACTTC. J is TRBJ2-7 and V is TRBV5-5; D ambiguous. The CDR3 has 15 amino acids. V lost 0 bases, J lost 2 bases, and 12 bases lay in between. From germline, CDR1 is SGHKS and CDR2 YYEKEE (reference sequence). Based on the CDR3 plus reference TRBV5-5 and TRBJ2-7, the full variable domain is DAGVTQSPTHLIKTRGQQVTLRCSPISGHKSVSWYQQVLGQGPQFIFQYYEKEERGRGNFPDRFSARQFPNYSSELNVNALLLGDSALYLCASSLVEGRAYEQYFGPGTRLTVT.

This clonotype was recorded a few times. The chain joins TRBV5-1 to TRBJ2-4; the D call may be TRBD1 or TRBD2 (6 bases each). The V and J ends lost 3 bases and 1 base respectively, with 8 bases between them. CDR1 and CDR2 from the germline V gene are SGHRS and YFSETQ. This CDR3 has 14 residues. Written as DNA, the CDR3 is TGCGCCAGCAGCTCGGGGGCTGCCAAAAACATTCAGTACTTC. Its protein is CASSSGAAKNIQYF.

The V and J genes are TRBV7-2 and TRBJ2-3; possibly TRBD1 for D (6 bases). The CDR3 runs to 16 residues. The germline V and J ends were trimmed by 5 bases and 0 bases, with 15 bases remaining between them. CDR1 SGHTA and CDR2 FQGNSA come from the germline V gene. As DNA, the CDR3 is TGTGCCAGCAGCCCCTGGACAGTCCGTAGCACAGATACGCAGTATTTT. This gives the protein CASSPWTVRSTDTQYF.

This CDR3 reads CASSQGRAGGETQYF. CDR3 DNA sequence: TGTGCCAGCAGCCAAGGACGGGCTGGTGGGGAGACCCAGTACTTC. The genes are TRBV3-1 and TRBJ2-5; no firm D call. The CDR3 is 15 amino acids. Germline values: CDR1 LGHDT, CDR2 YNNKEL (reference sequence). Trimming removed 1 base from V and 5 bases from J, with 14 bases in between.

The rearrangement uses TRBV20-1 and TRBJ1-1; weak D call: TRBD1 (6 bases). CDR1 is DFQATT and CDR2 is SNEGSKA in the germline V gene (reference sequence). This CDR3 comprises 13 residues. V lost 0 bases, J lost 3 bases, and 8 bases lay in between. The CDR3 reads CSAREDSHTEAFF. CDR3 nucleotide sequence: TGCAGTGCTAGAGAGGACAGTCACACTGAAGCTTTCTTT.

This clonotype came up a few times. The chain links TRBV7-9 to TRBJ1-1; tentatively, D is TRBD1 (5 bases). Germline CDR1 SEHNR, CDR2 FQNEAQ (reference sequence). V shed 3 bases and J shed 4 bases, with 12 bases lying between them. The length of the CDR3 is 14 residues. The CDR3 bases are TGTGCCAGCAGCTTGAGGGGAGACAGCACTGAAGCTTTCTTT. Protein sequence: CASSLRGDSTEAFF.